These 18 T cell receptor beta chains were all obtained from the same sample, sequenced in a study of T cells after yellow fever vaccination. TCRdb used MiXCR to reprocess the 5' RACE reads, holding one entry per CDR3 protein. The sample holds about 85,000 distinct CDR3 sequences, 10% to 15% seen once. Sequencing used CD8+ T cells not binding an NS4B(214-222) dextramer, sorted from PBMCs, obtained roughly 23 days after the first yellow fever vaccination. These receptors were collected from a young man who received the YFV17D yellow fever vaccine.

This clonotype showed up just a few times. CDR3 region: CASSLSGQGQLAATGELFF. The CDR3 DNA reads TGCGCCAGCAGCCTATCGGGACAGGGACAACTGGCTGCCACCGGGGAGCTGTTTTTT. The chain joins TRBV4-1 to TRBJ2-2; TRBD1 agrees at 9 bases. CDR1 is MGHRA, CDR2 YSYEKL, per germline. The V and J ends lost 4 bases and 4 bases, in that order; junction bases with no gene match: 16. The CDR3 covers 19 residues.

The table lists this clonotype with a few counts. The CDR3 DNA follows: TGTGCCAGCAGGGGACAGGGGGTGAGCAATCAGCCCCAGCATTTT. This translates into CASRGQGVSNQPQHF. The chain is built from TRBV27 and TRBJ1-5, with 11 nucleotides matching TRBD1. CDR1 MNHEY and CDR2 SMNVEV come from the germline V gene (reference sequence). V dropped 6 bases and J dropped 1; count of bases not matched to a gene: 2. The CDR3 runs 15 residues.

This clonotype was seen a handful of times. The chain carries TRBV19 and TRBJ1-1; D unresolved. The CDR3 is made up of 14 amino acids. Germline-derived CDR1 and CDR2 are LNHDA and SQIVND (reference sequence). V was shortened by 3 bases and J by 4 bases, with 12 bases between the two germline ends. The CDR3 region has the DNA TGTGCCAGTAGTATTGGTAGGGTGGCCACTGAAGCTTTCTTT. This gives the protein CASSIGRVATEAFF.

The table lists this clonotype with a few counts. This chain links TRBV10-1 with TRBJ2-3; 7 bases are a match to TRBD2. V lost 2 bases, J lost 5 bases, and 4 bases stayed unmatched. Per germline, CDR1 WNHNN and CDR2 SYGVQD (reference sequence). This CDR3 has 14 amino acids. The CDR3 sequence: CASSEDGGGDTQYF. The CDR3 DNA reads TGCGCCAGCAGTGAGGACGGCGGGGGAGATACGCAGTATTTT.

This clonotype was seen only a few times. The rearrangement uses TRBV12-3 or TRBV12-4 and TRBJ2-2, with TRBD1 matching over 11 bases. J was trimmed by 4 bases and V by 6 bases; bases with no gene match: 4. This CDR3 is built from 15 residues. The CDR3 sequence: CASRSGTGGTGELFF. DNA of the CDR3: TGTGCCAGCAGATCCGGGACAGGGGGCACCGGGGAGCTGTTTTTT.

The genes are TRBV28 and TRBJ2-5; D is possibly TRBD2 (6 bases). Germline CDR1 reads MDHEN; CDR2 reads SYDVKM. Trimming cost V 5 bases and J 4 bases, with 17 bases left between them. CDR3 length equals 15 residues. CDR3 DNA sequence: TGTGCCAGCAGTGAGTTTGTTAGCGGAAGAGAGACCCAGTACTTC. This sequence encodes CASSEFVSGRETQYF.

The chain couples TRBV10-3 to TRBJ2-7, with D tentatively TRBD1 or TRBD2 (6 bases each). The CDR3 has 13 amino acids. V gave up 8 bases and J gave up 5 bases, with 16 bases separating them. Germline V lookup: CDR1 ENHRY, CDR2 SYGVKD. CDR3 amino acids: CAIGGTGRNEQYV. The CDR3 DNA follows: TGTGCCATCGGGGGAACAGGGAGGAACGAGCAGTACGTC.

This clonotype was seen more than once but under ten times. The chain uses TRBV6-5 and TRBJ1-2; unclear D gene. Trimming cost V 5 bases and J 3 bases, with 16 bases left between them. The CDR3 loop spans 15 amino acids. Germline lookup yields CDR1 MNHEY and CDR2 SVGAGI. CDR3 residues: CASSTPRRPDYGYTF. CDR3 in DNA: TGTGCCAGCAGTACCCCAAGACGTCCTGACTATGGCTACACCTTC.

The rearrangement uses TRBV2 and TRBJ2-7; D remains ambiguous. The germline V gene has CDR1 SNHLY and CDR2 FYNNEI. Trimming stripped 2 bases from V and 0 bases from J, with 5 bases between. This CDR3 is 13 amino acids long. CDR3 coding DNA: TGTGCCAGCAGTGAAAACTACTCCTACGAGCAGTACTTC. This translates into CASSENYSYEQYF.

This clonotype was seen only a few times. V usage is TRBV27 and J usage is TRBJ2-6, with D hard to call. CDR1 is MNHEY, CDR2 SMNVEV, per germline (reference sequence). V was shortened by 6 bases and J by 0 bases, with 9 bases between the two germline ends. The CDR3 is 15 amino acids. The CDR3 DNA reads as TGTGCCAGCAGCCTCACCATCTCTGGGGCCAACGTCCTGACTTTC. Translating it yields CASSLTISGANVLTF.

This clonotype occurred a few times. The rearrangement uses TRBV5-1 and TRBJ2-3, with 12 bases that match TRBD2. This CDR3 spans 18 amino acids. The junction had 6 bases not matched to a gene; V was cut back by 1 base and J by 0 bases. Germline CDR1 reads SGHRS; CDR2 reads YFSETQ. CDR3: CASSLLLAGGFSTDTQYF. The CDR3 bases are TGCGCCAGCAGCTTGTTACTAGCGGGGGGATTCAGCACAGATACGCAGTATTTT.

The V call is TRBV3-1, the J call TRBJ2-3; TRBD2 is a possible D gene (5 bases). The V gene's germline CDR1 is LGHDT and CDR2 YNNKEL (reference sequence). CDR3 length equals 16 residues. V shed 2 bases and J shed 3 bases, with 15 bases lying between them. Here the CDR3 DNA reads TGTGCCAGCAGCCAATCACTAGGGTCGGTAACAGATACGCAGTATTTT. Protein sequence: CASSQSLGSVTDTQYF.

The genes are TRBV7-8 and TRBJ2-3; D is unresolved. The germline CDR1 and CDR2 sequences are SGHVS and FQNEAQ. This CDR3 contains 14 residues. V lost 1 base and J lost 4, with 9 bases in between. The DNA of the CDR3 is TGTGCCAGCAGCTTAGTGCAGTTAGCAGATACGCAGTATTTT. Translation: CASSLVQLADTQYF.

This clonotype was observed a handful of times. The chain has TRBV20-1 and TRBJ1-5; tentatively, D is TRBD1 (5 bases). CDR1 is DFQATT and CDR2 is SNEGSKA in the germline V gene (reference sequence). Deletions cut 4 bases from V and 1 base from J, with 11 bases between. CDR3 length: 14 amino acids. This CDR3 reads CSAMDIISNQPQHF. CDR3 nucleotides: TGCAGTGCTATGGACATAATAAGCAATCAGCCCCAGCATTTT.

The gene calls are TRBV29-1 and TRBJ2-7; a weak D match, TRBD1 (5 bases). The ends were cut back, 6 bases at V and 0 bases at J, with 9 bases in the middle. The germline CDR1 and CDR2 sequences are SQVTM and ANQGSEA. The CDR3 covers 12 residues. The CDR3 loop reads CSVTDSSYEQYF. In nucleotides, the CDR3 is TGCAGCGTCACTGACAGCTCCTACGAGCAGTACTTC.

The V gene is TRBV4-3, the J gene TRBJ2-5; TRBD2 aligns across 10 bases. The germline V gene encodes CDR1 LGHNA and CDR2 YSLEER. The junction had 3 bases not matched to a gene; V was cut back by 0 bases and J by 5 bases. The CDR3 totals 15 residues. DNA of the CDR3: TGCGCCAGCAGCCAAGATGTACTAGCGGGGGAGACCCAGTACTTC. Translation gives CASSQDVLAGETQYF.

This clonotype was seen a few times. The CDR3 loop is CASSQEGQNNSPLHF. In DNA, the CDR3 is TGCGCCAGCAGCCAAGAAGGGCAGAATAATTCACCCCTCCACTTT. V is TRBV4-1 and J is TRBJ1-6; D unclear. This CDR3 has 15 residues. The V gene lost 0 bases and the J gene lost 5 bases, with 8 bases spanning the gap. CDR1 is MGHRA, CDR2 YSYEKL, per germline.

The CDR3 nucleotides are TGTGCCAGCAGCTTATATTTGGGGGGCGACCGCTCCTACGAGCAGTACTTC. Translation: CASSLYLGGDRSYEQYF. The genes are TRBV7-9 and TRBJ2-7; D could derive from TRBD1 or TRBD2 (6 bases each). The V end was cut by 2 bases, the J end by 0 bases, with 17 bases between. Germline loops: CDR1 SEHNR, CDR2 FQNEAQ (reference sequence). This CDR3 has 17 amino acids.